The sequence of this T cell receptor beta chain was determined in a study of STAT5B mutations in CD4+ large granular lymphocyte leukemia. Germline lookup yields CDR1 MNHNS and CDR2 SASEGT. The CDR3 has 16 residues. Germline trimming cut 4 bases from V and 7 bases from J; bases unmatched to any gene: 12. The data were produced by immunoSEQ multiplex PCR, yet TCRdb's version contains in-frame clones alone and is incomplete. The table lists approximately 4,100 clones, under 85% of them singletons. The TCR originated in a man in his sixties or seventies with CD4+ T-cell large granular lymphocyte leukemia. The material sequenced was PBMCs. The J gene is TRBJ2-1, the V gene TRBV6-1, with 8 bases fitting TRBD2. The CDR3 region is CASSVDYGGAGNEQFF. CDR3 nucleotide sequence: TGTGCCAGCAGTGTAGATTACGGGGGGGCCGGGAATGAGCAGTTCTTC.